The rows below give T cell receptor beta chains drawn from one sample of a study of T cells in Graves' hyperthyroidism and ophthalmopathy. MiXCR, run by TCRdb on the multiplex PCR reads, gives a single entry per CDR3 protein. This table holds under 400,000 distinct CDR3 sequences, roughly a fifth found once. Sample: blood. The origin of the receptors is a woman in her forties or fifties with Graves' hyperthyroidism. The CDR3 runs from the conserved cysteine through the conserved F or W. A D gene is named only where the DNA matches it firmly. Where a row states a size, it is once, few, many or the class of an expanded clone; other rows omit it.

j_call clone_size v_call d_call cdr3_nt cdr3_aa
TRBJ1-4 . TRBV7-9 . TGTGCCAGCAGCTTTATGGATACAACTAATGAAAAACTGTTTTTT CASSFMDTTNEKLFF
TRBJ1-4 few TRBV4-2 TRBD1 TGTGCCAGCAGCCAAGGACAGGGGGTTCCCACTAATGAAAAACTGTTTTTT CASSQGQGVPTNEKLFF
TRBJ2-2 . TRBV2 . TGCGCCAGCAGCCAAGGAGCCAGGGGGAACACCGGGGAGCTGTTTTTT CASSQGARGNTGELFF
TRBJ1-5 many TRBV24-1 . TGTGCCACCAGTCAGGGCAATCAGCCCCAGCATTTT CATSQGNQPQHF
TRBJ2-3 . TRBV9 . TGTACCAGCAGCGTCAGGGGAGTTAGCACAGATACGCAGTATTTT CTSSVRGVSTDTQYF
TRBJ1-5 few TRBV2 . TGTGCCAGCGGTGGGGTTCAGCCCCAGCATTTT CASGGVQPQHF
TRBJ2-5 many TRBV3-1 . TGTGCCAGCAGCCAAGAACAGATAGACCCGCGGGAGACCCAGTACTTC CASSQEQIDPRETQYF
TRBJ2-7 . TRBV28 . TGTGCCAGCAGTTTTCGGCTGGGAGACGAGCAGTACTTC CASSFRLGDEQYF
TRBJ1-1 . TRBV6-1 TRBD1 TGTGCCAGCAGTCCCCTGACAGGGGGTTTTACTGAAGCTTTCTTT CASSPLTGGFTEAFF
TRBJ1-1 many TRBV30 . TGTGCCTGGAGTTCCCTCTCAAGGGGGGGAGACACTGAAGCTTTCTTT CAWSSLSRGGDTEAFF
TRBJ1-1 many TRBV7-2 . TGTGCCAGCAGCTTGGGCGGCAGACTGAACACTGAAGCTTTCTTT CASSLGGRLNTEAFF
TRBJ2-1 few TRBV5-1 TRBD2 TGCGCCAGCAGCACCTCGACTAGCGGGTATACTAAGAATGAGCAGTTCTTC CASSTSTSGYTKNEQFF
TRBJ2-1 . TRBV9 . TGTGCCAGCAGCGCTACAGGTTTGGAGCAGTTCTTC CASSATGLEQFF
TRBJ1-1 . TRBV9 TRBD1 TGTGCCAGCAGCGTAGTGGGACAGGTGGCCACTGAAGCTTTCTTT CASSVVGQVATEAFF
TRBJ2-2 many TRBV27 TRBD2 TGTGCCAGCCTAGCGGGACGGAACACCGGGGAGCTGTTTTTT CASLAGRNTGELFF
TRBJ1-5 many TRBV20-1 . TGCAGTGCTCCCCCGGCAGGGGTAAGCAATCAGCCCCAGCATTTT CSAPPAGVSNQPQHF
TRBJ1-2 many TRBV12-3/TRBV12-4 . TGTGCCAGCAGTCTGTACGGGACGGTCTATGGCTACACCTTC CASSLYGTVYGYTF
TRBJ1-2 . TRBV29-1 . TGCAGCGTTGCACAGTTCTTAGCTAACTATGGCTACACCTTC CSVAQFLANYGYTF
TRBJ2-3 . TRBV29-1 . TGCAGCGTTGAGGCGGTGCAGGGGATATTCGATACGCAGTATTTT CSVEAVQGIFDTQYF
TRBJ1-3 many TRBV20-1 TRBD1 TGCAGTGCCAAACAGGGGCTCTCTGGAAACACCATATATTTT CSAKQGLSGNTIYF
TRBJ1-5 few TRBV19 TRBD1 TGTGCCAGTACCCCAGGGGGGGGCCGCAGCAATCAGCCCCAGCATTTT CASTPGGGRSNQPQHF
TRBJ2-1 . TRBV6-1 TRBD2 TGTGCCAGCCGGCGGGAGGTTGGAGGTGAGCAGTTCTTC CASRREVGGEQFF
TRBJ1-3 many TRBV29-1 . TGCAGCGGAAGCAGGGGCCCTGGAAACACCATATATTTT CSGSRGPGNTIYF
TRBJ2-3 . TRBV4-1 . TGCGCCAGCAGCCAAGATCAACAGGTCAGGGGAGCCTACTACACAGATACGCAGTATTTT CASSQDQQVRGAYYTDTQYF
TRBJ1-2 many TRBV10-3 . TGTGCCATCAGTGAGTCCCCGCAGCTGGGCTATGGCTACACCTTC CAISESPQLGYGYTF
TRBJ2-5 many TRBV6-5 . TGTGCCAGCAGTTACCTAGAGACCCAGTACTTC CASSYLETQYF
TRBJ2-5 many TRBV2 . TGTGCCAGCAGTGACGTTAGGGGGGAGACCCAGTACTTC CASSDVRGETQYF
TRBJ1-5 many TRBV28 . TGTGCCAGCAGCCCCACAGGGCCTCGGCGGCCCCAGCATTTT CASSPTGPRRPQHF
TRBJ1-2 . TRBV19 . TGTGCCAGTGCCACAGGCGGGGGCTACACCTTC CASATGGGYTF